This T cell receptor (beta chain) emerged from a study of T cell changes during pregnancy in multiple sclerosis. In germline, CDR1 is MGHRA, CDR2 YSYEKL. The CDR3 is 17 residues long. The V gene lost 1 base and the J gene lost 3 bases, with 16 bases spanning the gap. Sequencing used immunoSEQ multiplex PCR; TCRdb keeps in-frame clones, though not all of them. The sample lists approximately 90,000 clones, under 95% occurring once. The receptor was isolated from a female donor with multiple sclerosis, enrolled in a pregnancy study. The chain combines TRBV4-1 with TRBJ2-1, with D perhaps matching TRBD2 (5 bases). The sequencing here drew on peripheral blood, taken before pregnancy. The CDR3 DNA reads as TGCGCCAGCAGCCAAGCGAGAGGGCTGCGTATCTACAATGAGCAGTTCTTC. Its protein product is CASSQARGLRIYNEQFF.